Sequencing of this T cell receptor (beta chain) was carried out in a study of T-cell reconstitution after alpha-beta-depleted transplantation in children. This clonotype occurred many times. Trimming shortened V by 1 base and J by 4 bases, and 11 bases separated the two germline ends. CDR3 length equals 15 residues. CDR1 and CDR2 from the germline V gene are SGHTA and FQGNSA. The TCRbeta library was prepared with unique molecular identifiers. From the PCR reads, TCRdb called clonotypes with MiXCR, one entry per CDR3 protein. Counted here are approximately 500,000 distinct CDR3 sequences, 8% to 11% occurring once; the ten biggest clones make up roughly 2%.

The chain links TRBV7-2 to TRBJ2-1, with D perhaps matching TRBD2 (6 bases). This TCR was recovered from a child under 10 years old with inherited bone marrow failure, due to receive a stem cell transplant. The sample in question was PBMCs, obtained before TCRalphabeta/CD19-depleted stem cell transplant. The CDR3 reads CASSLEGTPYNEQFF. As DNA, the CDR3 is TGTGCCAGCAGCTTAGAGGGGACTCCTTACAATGAGCAGTTCTTC.